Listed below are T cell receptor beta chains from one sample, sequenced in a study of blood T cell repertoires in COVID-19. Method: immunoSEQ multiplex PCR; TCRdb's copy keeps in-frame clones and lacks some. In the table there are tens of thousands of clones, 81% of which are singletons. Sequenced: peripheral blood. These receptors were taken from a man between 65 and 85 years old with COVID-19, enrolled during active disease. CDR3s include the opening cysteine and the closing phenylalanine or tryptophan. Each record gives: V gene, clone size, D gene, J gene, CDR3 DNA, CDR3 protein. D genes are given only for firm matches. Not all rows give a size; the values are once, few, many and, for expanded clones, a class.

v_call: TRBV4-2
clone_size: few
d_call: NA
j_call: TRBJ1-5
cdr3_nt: TGTGCCAGCAGCCAAGATAGGAGGGTAGGGGCCTATCAGCCCCAGCATTTT
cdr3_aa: CASSQDRRVGAYQPQHF

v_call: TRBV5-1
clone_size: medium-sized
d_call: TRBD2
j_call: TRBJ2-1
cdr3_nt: TGCGCCAGCAGCTTCACTAGCGGGAGCTCCTACAATGAGCAGTTCTTC
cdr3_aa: CASSFTSGSSYNEQFF

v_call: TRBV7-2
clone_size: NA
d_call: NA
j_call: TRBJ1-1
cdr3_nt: TGTGCCAGCAGCTTAGCGATAGTGGACACTGAAGCTTTCTTT
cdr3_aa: CASSLAIVDTEAFF

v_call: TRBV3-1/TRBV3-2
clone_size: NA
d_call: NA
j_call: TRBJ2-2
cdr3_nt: TGTGCCAGCAGCCGTACGGCTAGCGAGAACACCGGGGAGCTGTTTTTT
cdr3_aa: CASSRTASENTGELFF

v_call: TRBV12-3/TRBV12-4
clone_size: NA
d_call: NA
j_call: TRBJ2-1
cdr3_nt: TGTGCCAGCAGTTTTAACTCCTACAATGAGCAGTTCTTC
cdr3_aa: CASSFNSYNEQFF

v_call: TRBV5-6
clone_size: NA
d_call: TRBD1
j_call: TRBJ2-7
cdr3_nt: TGTGCCAGCAGCCTGGGGACAGGGGTGAGCTACGAGCAGTACTTC
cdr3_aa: CASSLGTGVSYEQYF

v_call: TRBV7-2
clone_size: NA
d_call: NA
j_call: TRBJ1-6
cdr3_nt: TGTGCCAGCAGCTTATACGGCGTCGCGGCATCACCCCTCCACTTT
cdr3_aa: CASSLYGVAASPLHF

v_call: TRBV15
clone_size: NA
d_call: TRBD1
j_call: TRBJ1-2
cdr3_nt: TGTGCCACCAGCAGGGGCTATGAGGGGGCGGGTGGCTACACCTTC
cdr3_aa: CATSRGYEGAGGYTF

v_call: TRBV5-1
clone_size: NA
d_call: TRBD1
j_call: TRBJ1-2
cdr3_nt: TGCGCCAGCAGCTCGGGTGGGACAGGGAGCTATGGCTACACCTTC
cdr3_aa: CASSSGGTGSYGYTF

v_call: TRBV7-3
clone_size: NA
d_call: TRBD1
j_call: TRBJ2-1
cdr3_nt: TGTGCCAGCAGCGCCGGGCCGGACAGGGTCTACAATGAGCAGTTCTTC
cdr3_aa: CASSAGPDRVYNEQFF

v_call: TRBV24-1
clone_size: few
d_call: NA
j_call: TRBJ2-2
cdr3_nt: TGTGCCACCAGTGATTTGGGGAGAGCCGGGGAGCTGTTTTTT
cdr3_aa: CATSDLGRAGELFF

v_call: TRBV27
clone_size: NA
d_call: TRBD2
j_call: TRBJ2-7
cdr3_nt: TGTGCCAGCAGTCCTCAACTAGCGGGAGCTTCCGAGCAGTACTTC
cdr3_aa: CASSPQLAGASEQYF

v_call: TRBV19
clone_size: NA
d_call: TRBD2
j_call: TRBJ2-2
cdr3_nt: TGTGCCAGTAGTCCGTGGACTAGCGGTACGAACACCGGGGAGCTGTTTTTT
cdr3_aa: CASSPWTSGTNTGELFF

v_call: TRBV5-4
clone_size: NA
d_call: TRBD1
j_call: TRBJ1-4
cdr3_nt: TGTGCCAGCAGCGGACGGACAGGGAGTCGTGATGAAAAACTGTTTTTT
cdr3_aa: CASSGRTGSRDEKLFF

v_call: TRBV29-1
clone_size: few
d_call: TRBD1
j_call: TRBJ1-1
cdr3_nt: TGCAGCGTTGATCTTAGGGGGCCTGACACTGAAGCTTTCTTT
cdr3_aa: CSVDLRGPDTEAFF

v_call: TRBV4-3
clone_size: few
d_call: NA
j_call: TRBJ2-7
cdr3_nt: TGCGCCAGCAGCCAAGACCACTCCTACGAGCAGTACTTC
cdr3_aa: CASSQDHSYEQYF

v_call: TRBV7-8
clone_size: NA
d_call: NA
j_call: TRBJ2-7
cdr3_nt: TGTGCCAGCAGCTTCGGGACTGAGGCCTACGAGCAGTACTTC
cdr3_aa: CASSFGTEAYEQYF

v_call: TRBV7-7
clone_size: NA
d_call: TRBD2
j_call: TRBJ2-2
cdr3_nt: TGTGCTAGCAGCTTAGCTGTGACTAGCGGGAGAACCGGGGAGCTGTTTTTT
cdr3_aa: CASSLAVTSGRTGELFF

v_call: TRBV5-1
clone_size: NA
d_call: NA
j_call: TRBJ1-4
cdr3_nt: TGCGCCAGCAGTGTGGGGGCGGCCAAGGCTAATGAAAAACTGTTTTTT
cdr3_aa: CASSVGAAKANEKLFF

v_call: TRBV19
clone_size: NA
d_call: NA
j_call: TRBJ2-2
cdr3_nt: TGTGCCAGTAGTATACAGGGAGGGGACATCGGGGAGCTGTTTTTT
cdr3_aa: CASSIQGGDIGELFF

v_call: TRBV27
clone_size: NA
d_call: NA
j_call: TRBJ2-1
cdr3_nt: TGTGCCAGCAGTGTAACAGGGTACAATGAGCAGTTCTTC
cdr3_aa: CASSVTGYNEQFF

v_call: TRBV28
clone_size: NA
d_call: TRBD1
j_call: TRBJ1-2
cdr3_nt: TGTGCCAGCAGTTCGACAGGGGTAGGCGGCTACACCTTC
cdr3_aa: CASSSTGVGGYTF

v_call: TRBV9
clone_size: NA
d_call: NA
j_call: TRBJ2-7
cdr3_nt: TGTGCCAGCAGCGTAGATTTAGAGCCCTACGAGCAGTACTTC
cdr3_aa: CASSVDLEPYEQYF

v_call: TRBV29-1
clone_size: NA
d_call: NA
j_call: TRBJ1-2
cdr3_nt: TGCAGCGTTGGGGAGGGGTACTATGGCTACACCTTC
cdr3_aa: CSVGEGYYGYTF

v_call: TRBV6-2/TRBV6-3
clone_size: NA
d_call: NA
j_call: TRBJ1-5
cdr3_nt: TGTGCCAGCAGTTACGGTCTCGGGGTTAGCAATCAGCCCCAGCATTTT
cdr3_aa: CASSYGLGVSNQPQHF

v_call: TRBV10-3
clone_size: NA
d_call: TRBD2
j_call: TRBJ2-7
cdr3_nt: TGTGCCATCAGTGAGGAAGCGGGAGGAATTAGCGAGCAGTACTTC
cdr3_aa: CAISEEAGGISEQYF

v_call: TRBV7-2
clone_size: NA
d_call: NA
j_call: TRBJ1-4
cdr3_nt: TGTGCCAGCAGCCTGACAGTAACTAATGAAAAACTGTTTTTT
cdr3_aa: CASSLTVTNEKLFF

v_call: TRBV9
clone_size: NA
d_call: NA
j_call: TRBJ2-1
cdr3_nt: TGTGCCAGCAGCGTAGGACAGCTTAATGAGCAGTTCTTC
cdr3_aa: CASSVGQLNEQFF

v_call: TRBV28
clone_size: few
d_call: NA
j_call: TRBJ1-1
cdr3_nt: TGTGCCAGCAGTTTTGGACAGATTAACACTGAAGCTTTCTTT
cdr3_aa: CASSFGQINTEAFF

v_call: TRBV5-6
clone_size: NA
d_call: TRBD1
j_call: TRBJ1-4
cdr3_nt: TGTGCCAGCAGCTTAGGACAGGGGCAGGAAAAACTGTTTTTT
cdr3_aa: CASSLGQGQEKLFF

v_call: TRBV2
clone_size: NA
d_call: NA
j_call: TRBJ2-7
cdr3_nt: TGTGCCAGCAGTGAGTACGGGAGAAACTACGAGCAGTACTTC
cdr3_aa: CASSEYGRNYEQYF

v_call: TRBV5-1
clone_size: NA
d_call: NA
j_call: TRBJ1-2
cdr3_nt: TGCGCCAGCAGCTTGTCCAGCTATGGCTACACCTTC
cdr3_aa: CASSLSSYGYTF